These T cell receptor beta chains were read from a single sample in a study of early T cells in non-severe SARS-CoV-2 infection. TCRdb analysed the 5' RACE reads with MiXCR anew, one entry per CDR3 protein. The data hold around 32,000 distinct CDR3 sequences, with less than 6.5% observed a single time. The sequencing input was whole blood. These receptors all stem from an adult who was a healthcare worker with PCR-confirmed SARS-CoV-2 infection or an uninfected control (not recorded which). CDR3s leave out the opening cysteine and the closing phenylalanine or tryptophan. Fields, in order: V gene, J gene, D gene, CDR3 protein. The D gene is left open where the match is weak.

TRBV20-1	TRBJ2-7	NA	SARRRGLNWGHEQY
TRBV3-1	TRBJ2-1	TRBD2	AASLAGGLDEQF
TRBV27	TRBJ2-7	NA	ASSLSTSGEQY
TRBV10-3	TRBJ2-3	TRBD2	AISGTSGGTDTQY
TRBV12-2	TRBJ1-4	NA	ASRPRNRGVNEKLF
TRBV7-2	TRBJ1-2	NA	ASSPRGGGSNYGYT
TRBV6-5	TRBJ2-7	TRBD2	ASSYPSGGAAEQY
TRBV30	TRBJ2-5	TRBD2	AWSVQVGLAETQY
TRBV4-3	TRBJ2-5	NA	ASSQVRARAVTQY
TRBV27	TRBJ2-5	TRBD2	ASRKTSGAMHGETQY
TRBV4-1	TRBJ1-2	NA	ASSQERSRANGYT
TRBV5-4	TRBJ2-5	NA	ASGTDQETQY
TRBV7-3	TRBJ2-2	NA	ASSLIGGMNTGELF
TRBV18	TRBJ1-3	NA	VSSPDTSSGNTIY
TRBV2	TRBJ2-7	NA	ASSDEGTLYEQY
TRBV28	TRBJ1-1	NA	ASKENTEAF
TRBV13	TRBJ2-1	NA	ASSLWDEQF
TRBV4-3	TRBJ2-3	NA	ASSDLPAGQPY
TRBV3-1	TRBJ1-1	NA	ASSTPIPLGTEAF
TRBV4-3	TRBJ2-7	NA	ASSQANQEISYEQY
TRBV4-3	TRBJ2-7	NA	ASSQVYMETYEQY
TRBV7-9	TRBJ2-3	NA	ALGFGDTQY
TRBV4-3	TRBJ1-1	NA	ASSQDNDWSTEAF
TRBV29-1	TRBJ1-5	TRBD1	SVRGQGDQPQH
TRBV5-1	TRBJ1-6	TRBD1	ASSLGQGAPVSPLH
TRBV2	TRBJ1-1	TRBD1	ASSLRRQGHTEAF
TRBV5-4	TRBJ2-7	TRBD1	ASSRGQGGWRDEQY
TRBV7-2	TRBJ1-1	NA	ASSLQSMNTEAF
TRBV7-9	TRBJ1-6	TRBD1	ASSLALPDRADSPLH
TRBV13	TRBJ2-3	NA	ASSLVPGRGDSTDTQY